The rows below give T cell receptor beta chains drawn from one sample of a study of blood T cell repertoires in COVID-19. This table comes from immunoSEQ multiplex PCR, and its TCRdb copy is limited to in-frame clones, with some not included. In the table there are around 80,000 clones, 85% of which are singletons. Sequences were obtained from peripheral blood. These receptors all come from a man aged 50-59 years with COVID-19, enrolled during active disease. The CDR3 runs from the conserved cysteine through the conserved F or W. A D gene is named only where the DNA matches it firmly.

J	V	D	CDR3
TRBJ1-2	TRBV2	TRBD1	CASSVSGQGHGYTF
TRBJ2-1	TRBV5-8	TRBD1	CASSKLIRTGTNEQFF
TRBJ1-5	TRBV19	-	CASRRDTHSNQPQHF
TRBJ1-1	TRBV24-1	-	CATRKGGNTEAFF
TRBJ2-5	TRBV21-1	-	CASSHGPGRYQETQYF
TRBJ1-1	TRBV5-1	TRBD1	CASSLSGGNTEAFF
TRBJ2-1	TRBV18	-	CASSPPGRGYNEQFF
TRBJ2-7	TRBV19	TRBD1	CASSMGQGSEQYF
TRBJ1-5	TRBV5-1	-	CASSPDSNQPQHF
TRBJ2-1	TRBV5-4	TRBD2	CASSLGLAFDEQFF
TRBJ2-1	TRBV28	TRBD2	CASSLSMGGLAGGEQFF
TRBJ2-7	TRBV7-2	TRBD2	CASSPPGLAGGRTYEQYF
TRBJ2-3	TRBV7-2	-	CASTYSADTQYF
TRBJ1-5	TRBV19	-	CASTHQGSQPQHF
TRBJ2-1	TRBV29-1	-	CSVEGGGGVEQFF
TRBJ2-7	TRBV7-6	-	CASSLASAYEQYF
TRBJ2-1	TRBV7-3	-	CASSSPGNNEQFF
TRBJ1-3	TRBV19	-	CATRLTPGGSGNTIYF
TRBJ2-6	TRBV11-2	-	CASSPTVSGANVLTF
TRBJ1-5	TRBV19	-	CASSIWALNQPQHF
TRBJ2-1	TRBV27	TRBD2	CASSLVDAGRGEQFF
TRBJ1-5	TRBV18	-	CASSPPAGTPQHF
TRBJ1-2	TRBV11-2	-	CASSFGRGYGYTF
TRBJ2-7	TRBV30	TRBD2	CAWTPWREGSYEQYF
TRBJ1-3	TRBV19	TRBD1	CASSISRQGGAGNTIYF
TRBJ1-5	TRBV7-2	TRBD1	CASSPGTVNQPQHF
TRBJ1-2	TRBV5-4	-	CASSSSLHDSYGYTF
TRBJ2-1	TRBV19	TRBD2	CASISGLAGGEQFF
TRBJ2-5	TRBV28	TRBD2	CASRPMGRGRETQYF
TRBJ1-5	TRBV7-9	-	CASSLSISNQPQHF
TRBJ2-7	TRBV5-1	TRBD1	CASSLGQGLGYEQYF
TRBJ2-5	TRBV5-1	-	CASSPLPQETQYF
TRBJ2-7	TRBV9	TRBD1	CASSEGDRGYEQYF
TRBJ2-5	TRBV6-2/TRBV6-3	-	CASSRATQETQYF
TRBJ2-5	TRBV7-3	TRBD2	CASSYTAGGQETQYF
TRBJ1-2	TRBV19	TRBD1	CASSATGAFYGYTF
TRBJ2-4	TRBV19	-	CASSLQGVAKNIQYF
TRBJ1-4	TRBV28	TRBD1	CASSLVGQGEEKLFF
TRBJ2-1	TRBV7-2	TRBD1	CASSLGQGDLGKQFF
TRBJ2-7	TRBV7-2	TRBD1	CASSFTGGSYEQYF
TRBJ2-3	TRBV5-4	-	CASSRGNTDTQYF
TRBJ2-4	TRBV7-2	-	CASSLWDARGIQYF
TRBJ2-1	TRBV30	TRBD2	CAWSVTSARQFF
TRBJ2-7	TRBV2	-	CASTQHYEQYF
TRBJ2-7	TRBV4-1	TRBD2	CASSPGQGGEQYF
TRBJ1-3	TRBV29-1	-	CSVARGTGNTIYF
TRBJ1-4	TRBV5-1	TRBD1	CASSLEHRGRYEKLFF
TRBJ1-5	TRBV6-5	TRBD1	CASSLTGDKGTQHF
TRBJ1-5	TRBV7-9	TRBD1	CASSSGQGHQPQHF
TRBJ2-2	TRBV4-1	TRBD1	CASSQDDRGGNTGELFF
TRBJ1-6	TRBV27	TRBD1	CASSLSGTGAPNSPLHF
TRBJ2-1	TRBV5-1	-	CASSEVLAGYYNEQFF
TRBJ2-7	TRBV2	-	CASTDTFSYEQYF